This TCR beta chain was identified in a study of cytomegalovirus exposure and HLA in healthy donors. PCR employed 60 Vbeta and 13 Jbeta primers. Assay used: immunoSEQ multiplex PCR; TCRdb lists only in-frame clones, some missing. The sample carries some 70,000 clones, just over 65% recorded once. CDR3 length: 14 amino acids. CDR1 and CDR2 (germline): MNHEY, SMNVEV (reference sequence). V lost 5 bases and J 4 bases, leaving 14 bases between the germline ends. In regard to this clone: Antigen: not known.

General study results and limits: Rare TCR sequences dominated, though some public TCRs recurred in many donors. CMV antigen specificity of a few CMV-associated chains was confirmed in vitro.

This receptor was obtained from a woman in her 30s in good health and CMV-seronegative. Specimen: PBMCs. The chain is built from TRBV27 and TRBJ1-1, with a possible D match to TRBD1 (5 bases). The CDR3 DNA follows: TGTGCCAGCAGTCCGGGGGAGGGTAGCACTGAAGCTTTCTTT. Amino acid sequence: CASSPGEGSTEAFF.